These T cell receptor beta chains were read from a single sample in a study of human T cells and chemical hapten exposure. MiXCR was run by TCRdb on the RACE reads, yielding one entry per CDR3 protein. Among about 85,000 distinct CDR3 sequences listed, roughly 10% were seen once. The sequenced sample was whole blood, obtained in connection with sensitization to the hapten diphenylcyclopropenone (DPC). Receptors were obtained from a man aged 18-30 years with alopecia areata. Some clones in this sample may be carry-over from other donors' samples. Each CDR3 is given with its conserved first and last residue. Each record gives: CDR3 protein, CDR3 DNA, V gene, clone size, J gene, D gene. The D gene is left open where the match is weak. Clone size is stated in some rows and not others, as once, few, many or a class when expanded.

CASSWDRNTGELFF	TGTGCCAGCAGCTGGGACAGGAACACCGGGGAGCTGTTTTTT	TRBV7-3	many	TRBJ2-2	TRBD1
CASSLVEVETQYF	TGTGCCAGCAGCTTAGTCGAAGTGGAGACCCAGTACTTC	TRBV7-6	many	TRBJ2-5	-
CASSQGTVRYGYTF	TGCGCCAGCAGCCAAGGGACAGTGCGGTATGGCTACACCTTC	TRBV5-1	few	TRBJ1-2	TRBD1
CASSQDATRRADTQYF	TGTGCCAGCAGCCAAGACGCGACCAGACGGGCAGATACGCAGTATTTT	TRBV4-2	-	TRBJ2-3	-
CASRVNTEAFF	TGCGCCAGCAGAGTGAACACTGAAGCTTTCTTT	TRBV10-2	many	TRBJ1-1	-
CASTIGGSGANVLTF	TGTGCCAGCACCATCGGAGGGAGTGGGGCCAACGTCCTGACTTTC	TRBV12-3/TRBV12-4	-	TRBJ2-6	-
CASSFGTPRTGELFF	TGTGCCAGCAGTTTTGGGACTCCTCGCACCGGGGAGCTGTTTTTT	TRBV27	few	TRBJ2-2	-
CASSLLRRDRGYLAANVLTF	TGTGCCAGCAGCTTACTCCGTCGGGACAGGGGATATCTAGCGGCCAACGTCCTGACTTTC	TRBV11-2	many	TRBJ2-6	TRBD1
CASGLTGAGYNEQFF	TGTGCCAGCGGGTTGACAGGGGCCGGCTACAATGAGCAGTTCTTC	TRBV7-7	few	TRBJ2-1	TRBD1
CASSPREQETQYF	TGTGCCAGCAGTCCCCGGGAACAAGAGACCCAGTACTTC	TRBV27	-	TRBJ2-5	-
CSASQGTGGNQPQHF	TGCAGTGCTAGCCAGGGGACAGGGGGCAATCAGCCCCAGCATTTT	TRBV20-1	few	TRBJ1-5	TRBD1